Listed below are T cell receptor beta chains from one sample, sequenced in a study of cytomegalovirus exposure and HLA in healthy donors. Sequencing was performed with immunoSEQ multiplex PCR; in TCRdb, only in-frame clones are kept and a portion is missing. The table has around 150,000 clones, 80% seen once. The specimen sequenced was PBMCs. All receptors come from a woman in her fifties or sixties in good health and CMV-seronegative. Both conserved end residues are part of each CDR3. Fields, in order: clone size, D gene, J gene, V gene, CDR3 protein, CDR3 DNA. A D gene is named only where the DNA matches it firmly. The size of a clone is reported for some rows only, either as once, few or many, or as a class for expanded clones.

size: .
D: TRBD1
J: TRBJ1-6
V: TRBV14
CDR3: CASTDRGTSPLHF
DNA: TGTGCCAGTACGGACAGGGGCACTTCACCCCTCCACTTT

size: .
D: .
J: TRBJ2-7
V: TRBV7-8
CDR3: CASRIQQSSYEQYF
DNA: TGTGCCAGCAGAATACAGCAATCATCCTACGAGCAGTACTTC

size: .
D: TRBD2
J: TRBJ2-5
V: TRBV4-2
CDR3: CASSQGVAGGGETQYF
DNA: TGTGCCAGCAGCCAAGGGGTAGCGGGGGGGGGAGAGACCCAGTACTTC

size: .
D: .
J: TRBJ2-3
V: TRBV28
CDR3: CASNGDGTDTQYF
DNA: TGTGCCAGCAACGGGGATGGCACAGATACGCAGTATTTT

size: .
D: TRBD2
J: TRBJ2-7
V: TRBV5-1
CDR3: CASTFGLADSYEQYF
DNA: TGCGCCAGCACCTTTGGGCTAGCGGACTCCTACGAGCAGTACTTC

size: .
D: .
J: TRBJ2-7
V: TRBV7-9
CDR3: CASSFWGGEYEQYF
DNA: TGTGCCAGCAGCTTTTGGGGCGGAGAATACGAGCAGTACTTC

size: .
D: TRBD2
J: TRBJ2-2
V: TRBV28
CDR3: CASSPRTSGYTGELFF
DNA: TGTGCCAGCAGTCCCCGGACTAGCGGATACACCGGGGAGCTGTTTTTT

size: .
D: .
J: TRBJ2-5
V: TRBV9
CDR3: CASSARGTVETQYF
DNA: TGTGCCAGCAGCGCCCGGGGGACAGTAGAGACCCAGTACTTC

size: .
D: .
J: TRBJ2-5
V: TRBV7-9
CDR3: CASQVWGRSGEETQYF
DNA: TGTGCCAGCCAGGTCTGGGGGCGTTCTGGAGAAGAGACCCAGTACTTC

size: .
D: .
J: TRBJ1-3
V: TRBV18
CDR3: CASSPTAAGVPSGNTIYF
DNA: TGTGCCAGCTCACCAACGGCGGCGGGGGTACCCTCTGGAAACACCATATATTTT

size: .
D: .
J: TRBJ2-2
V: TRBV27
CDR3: CASSHRRLVTTGELFF
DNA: TGTGCCAGCAGCCATAGGAGGCTAGTTACAACCGGGGAGCTGTTTTTT

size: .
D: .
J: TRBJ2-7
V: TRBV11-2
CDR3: CASSSHPDYEQYF
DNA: TGTGCCAGCAGCTCACACCCAGACTACGAGCAGTACTTC

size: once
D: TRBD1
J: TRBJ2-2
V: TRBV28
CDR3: CASRDRIPTGELFF
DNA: TGTGCCAGCAGGGACAGGATACCCACCGGGGAGCTGTTTTTT

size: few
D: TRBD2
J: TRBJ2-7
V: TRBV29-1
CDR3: CSVEAVAGAYEQYF
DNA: TGCAGCGTTGAAGCAGTAGCGGGGGCCTACGAGCAGTACTTC

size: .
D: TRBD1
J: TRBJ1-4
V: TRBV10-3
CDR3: CAISESRTGNEKLFF
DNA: TGTGCCATCAGTGAGTCGAGGACAGGGAATGAAAAACTGTTTTTT

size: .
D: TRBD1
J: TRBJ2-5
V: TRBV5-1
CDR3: CASSSQGAETQYF
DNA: TGCGCCAGCAGCTCACAGGGGGCTGAGACCCAGTACTTC

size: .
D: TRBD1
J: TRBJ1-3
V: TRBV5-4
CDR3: CASSYGAGTGVGNTIYF
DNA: TGTGCCAGCAGTTATGGGGCCGGGACAGGCGTTGGAAACACCATATATTTT

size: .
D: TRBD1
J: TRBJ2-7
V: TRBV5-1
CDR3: CASSPQGVYEQYF
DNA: TGCGCCAGCAGCCCACAGGGGGTCTACGAGCAGTACTTC

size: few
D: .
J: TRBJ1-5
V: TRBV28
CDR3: CASSKTGTNNQPQHF
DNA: TGTGCCAGCAGCAAAACCGGGACAAATAATCAGCCCCAGCATTTT

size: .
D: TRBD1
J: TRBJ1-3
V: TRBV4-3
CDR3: CASSHTGDRGNTIYF
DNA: TGCGCCAGCAGCCATACGGGGGACAGGGGAAACACCATATATTTT

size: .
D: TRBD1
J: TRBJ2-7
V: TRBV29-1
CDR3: CSVEQGQGAQQYF
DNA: TGCAGCGTTGAACAGGGACAGGGGGCGCAGCAGTACTTC

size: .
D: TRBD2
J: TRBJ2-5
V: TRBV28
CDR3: CASKPGGDGQETQYF
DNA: TGTGCCAGCAAACCGGGAGGGGACGGTCAAGAGACCCAGTACTTC

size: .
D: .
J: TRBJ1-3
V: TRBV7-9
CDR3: CASSLAPSSGNTIYF
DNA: TGTGCCAGCAGCTTAGCACCCAGCTCTGGAAACACCATATATTTT

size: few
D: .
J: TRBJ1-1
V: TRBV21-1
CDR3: CASSKEWGLNTEAFF
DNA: TGTGCCAGCAGCAAAGAGTGGGGCCTGAACACTGAAGCTTTCTTT

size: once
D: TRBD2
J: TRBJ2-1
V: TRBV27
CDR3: CASSAWAGLGLNEQFF
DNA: TGTGCCAGCAGCGCGTGGGCGGGACTAGGATTAAATGAGCAGTTCTTC

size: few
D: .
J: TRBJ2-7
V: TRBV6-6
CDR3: CASSYTPGTYEQYF
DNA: TGTGCCAGCAGTTACACCCCCGGGACCTACGAGCAGTACTTC

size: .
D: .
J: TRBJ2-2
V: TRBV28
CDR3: CASSFFGELFF
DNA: TGTGCCAGCAGCTTTTTCGGGGAGCTGTTTTTT

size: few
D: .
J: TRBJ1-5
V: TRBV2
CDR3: CASGAGAYNQPQHF
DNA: TGTGCCAGCGGGGCAGGGGCGTACAATCAGCCCCAGCATTTT

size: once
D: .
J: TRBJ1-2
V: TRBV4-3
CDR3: CASSQGPTGAVYGYTF
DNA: TGCGCCAGCAGCCAAGGACCTACAGGCGCAGTCTATGGCTACACCTTC

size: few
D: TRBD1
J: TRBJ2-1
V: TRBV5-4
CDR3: CASSLRKPGQGANEQFF
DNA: TGTGCCAGCAGTCTTCGTAAACCGGGACAGGGGGCGAATGAGCAGTTCTTC

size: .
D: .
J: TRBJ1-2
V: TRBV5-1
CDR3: CASSPREDYGYTF
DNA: TGCGCCAGCAGCCCCAGGGAGGACTATGGCTACACCTTC

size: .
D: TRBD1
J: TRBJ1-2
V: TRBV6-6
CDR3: CASSPFRTGNGYTF
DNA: TGTGCCAGCAGTCCCTTTCGGACAGGGAATGGCTACACCTTC

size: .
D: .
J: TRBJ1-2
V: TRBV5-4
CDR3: CASSRDIYGYTF
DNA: TGTGCCAGCAGCCGGGACATATATGGCTACACCTTC

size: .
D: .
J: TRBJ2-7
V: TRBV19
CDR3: CASSILPPEDAPHEQYF
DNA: TGTGCCAGTAGTATTCTCCCCCCGGAGGATGCCCCCCACGAGCAGTACTTC

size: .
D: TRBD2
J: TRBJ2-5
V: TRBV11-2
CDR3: CASSLAPPAGDGLMETQYF
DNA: TGTGCCAGCAGCTTAGCCCCCCCAGCGGGAGACGGGCTAATGGAGACCCAGTACTTC

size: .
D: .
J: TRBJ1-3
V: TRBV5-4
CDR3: CASSPVSRGGAGNTIYF
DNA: TGTGCCAGCAGCCCTGTGTCCCGGGGGGGTGCTGGAAACACCATATATTTT

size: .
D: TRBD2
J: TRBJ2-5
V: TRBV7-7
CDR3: CASSLRLAGNQETQYF
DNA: TGTGCTAGCAGCTTACGGTTAGCGGGTAACCAAGAGACCCAGTACTTC

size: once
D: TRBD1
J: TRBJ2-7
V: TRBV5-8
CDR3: CASSPRQGAISSYEQYF
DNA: TGTGCCAGCAGCCCACGGCAGGGGGCGATAAGCTCCTACGAGCAGTACTTC

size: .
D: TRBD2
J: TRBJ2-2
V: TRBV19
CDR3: CASSMERGTGELFF
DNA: TGTGCCAGTAGTATGGAGCGGGGGACCGGGGAGCTGTTTTTT

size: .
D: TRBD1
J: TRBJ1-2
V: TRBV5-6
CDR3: CASSVRDRVHGYTF
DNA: TGTGCCAGCAGCGTCCGGGACAGGGTGCATGGCTACACCTTC

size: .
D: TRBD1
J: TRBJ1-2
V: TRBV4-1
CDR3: CASSPGTGNNYGYTF
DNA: TGCGCCAGCAGCCCCGGGACAGGGAATAACTATGGCTACACCTTC

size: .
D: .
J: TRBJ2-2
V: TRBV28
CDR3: CASFNTNTGELFF
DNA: TGTGCCAGCTTTAACACGAACACCGGGGAGCTGTTTTTT

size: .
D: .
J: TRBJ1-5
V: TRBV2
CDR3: CASSQTIGNQPQHF
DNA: TGTGCCAGCAGTCAGACAATTGGCAATCAGCCCCAGCATTTT

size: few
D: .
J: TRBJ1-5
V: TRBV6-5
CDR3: CASSTDMSNQPQHF
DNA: TGTGCCAGCAGTACAGACATGAGCAATCAGCCCCAGCATTTT

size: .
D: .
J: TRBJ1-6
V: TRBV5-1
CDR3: CASSLAERGSSPLHF
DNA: TGCGCCAGCAGCTTGGCTGAAAGGGGGAGTTCACCCCTCCACTTT

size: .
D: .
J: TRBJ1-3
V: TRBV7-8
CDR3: CASSLAHSGNTIYF
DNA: TGTGCCAGCAGCTTAGCACACTCTGGAAACACCATATATTTT

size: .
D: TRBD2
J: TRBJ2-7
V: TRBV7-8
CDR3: CASSLVGLAGGSVEYF
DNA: TGTGCCAGCAGCTTAGTCGGGTTAGCGGGGGGCTCCGTAGAGTACTTC

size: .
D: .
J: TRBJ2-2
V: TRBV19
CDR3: CASSTFGAGADTGELFF
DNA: TGTGCCAGTAGTACCTTTGGGGCGGGGGCGGACACCGGGGAGCTGTTTTTT

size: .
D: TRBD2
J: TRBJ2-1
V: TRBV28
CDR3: CASSLLRGRGEQFF
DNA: TGTGCCAGCAGTTTATTAAGAGGGAGGGGTGAGCAGTTCTTC

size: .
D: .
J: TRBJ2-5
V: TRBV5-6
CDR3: CASSFRYRVGETQYF
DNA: TGTGCCAGCAGCTTTCGGTACAGGGTCGGGGAGACCCAGTACTTC

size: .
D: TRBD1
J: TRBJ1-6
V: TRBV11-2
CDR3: CASSLGQGFYKDSPLHF
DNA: TGTGCCAGCAGCTTGGGACAGGGTTTCTATAAAGATTCACCCCTCCACTTT

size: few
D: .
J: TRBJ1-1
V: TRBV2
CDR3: CASNPAVKTMNTEAFF
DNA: TGTGCCAGCAACCCAGCGGTTAAAACTATGAACACTGAAGCTTTCTTT

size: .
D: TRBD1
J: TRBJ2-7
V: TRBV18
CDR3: CASSQGQPLSYEQYF
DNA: TGTGCCAGCTCCCAGGGACAGCCTCTTTCCTACGAGCAGTACTTC

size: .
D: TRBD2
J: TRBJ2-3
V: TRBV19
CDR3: CASRSGEPTDTQYF
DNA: TGTGCCAGTAGGAGCGGGGAGCCGACAGATACGCAGTATTTT

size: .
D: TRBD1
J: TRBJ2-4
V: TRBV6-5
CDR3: CASKTNGQGINIQYF
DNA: TGTGCCAGCAAAACTAACGGACAGGGGATAAACATTCAGTACTTC

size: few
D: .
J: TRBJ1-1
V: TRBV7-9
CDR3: CASSPLQGVAFF
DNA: TGTGCCAGCAGCCCGTTACAGGGAGTTGCTTTCTTT